Listed below are T cell receptor beta chains from one sample, sequenced in a study of blood T cell repertoires in COVID-19. Produced via immunoSEQ multiplex PCR; TCRdb's table is partial and in-frame only. The table shows fewer than 450,000 clones, with roughly 87% occurring only once. The sample comprised PBMCs or T cells enriched from blood (not recorded which). These receptors came from a middle-aged woman with acute COVID-19. Both conserved end residues are part of each CDR3. The order of the fields is CDR3 DNA, CDR3 protein, clone size, D gene, J gene, V gene. D genes are given only for firm matches. For some rows the clone size is stated as once, few or many, or as a class when expanded; others skip it.

cdr3_nt: TGTGCCAGCAGGGACACCCTTAACTATGGCTACACCTTC
cdr3_aa: CASRDTLNYGYTF
clone_size: NA
d_call: NA
j_call: TRBJ1-2
v_call: TRBV5-6

cdr3_nt: TGTGCCAGCAGCTTAGATGGGGGCCAGCCCCAGCATTTT
cdr3_aa: CASSLDGGQPQHF
clone_size: NA
d_call: NA
j_call: TRBJ1-5
v_call: TRBV7-8

cdr3_nt: TGTGCCAGTAGATCGACCGGGGTTCTGAACACTGAAGCTTTCTTT
cdr3_aa: CASRSTGVLNTEAFF
clone_size: NA
d_call: NA
j_call: TRBJ1-1
v_call: TRBV19

cdr3_nt: TGCGCCAGCAGCGTGGGACAGACCTACGAGCAGTACTTC
cdr3_aa: CASSVGQTYEQYF
clone_size: NA
d_call: TRBD1
j_call: TRBJ2-7
v_call: TRBV5-1

cdr3_nt: TGCGCCAGCAGCTTGCCCGAGACTAGCGGGGGCACAGATACGCAGTATTTT
cdr3_aa: CASSLPETSGGTDTQYF
clone_size: NA
d_call: TRBD2
j_call: TRBJ2-3
v_call: TRBV5-1

cdr3_nt: TGTGCCAGCAGCTTTGAGGGAGGCACTGAAGCTTTCTTT
cdr3_aa: CASSFEGGTEAFF
clone_size: NA
d_call: NA
j_call: TRBJ1-1
v_call: TRBV5-8

cdr3_nt: TGTGCCACCCGAGGACAGTACAATGAGCAGTTCTTC
cdr3_aa: CATRGQYNEQFF
clone_size: NA
d_call: NA
j_call: TRBJ2-1
v_call: TRBV2

cdr3_nt: TGTGCCAGCAGTCCCGGGGGAGACTATGGCTACACCTTC
cdr3_aa: CASSPGGDYGYTF
clone_size: NA
d_call: NA
j_call: TRBJ1-2
v_call: TRBV2

cdr3_nt: TGTGCCACCAGCAGAGAAGGGACAGTAACTGAAGCTTTCTTT
cdr3_aa: CATSREGTVTEAFF
clone_size: NA
d_call: TRBD1
j_call: TRBJ1-1
v_call: TRBV15

cdr3_nt: TGTGCCAGCAGCTTAAATAGAGGCGGGAATCAGCCCCAGCATTTT
cdr3_aa: CASSLNRGGNQPQHF
clone_size: NA
d_call: NA
j_call: TRBJ1-5
v_call: TRBV7-2

cdr3_nt: TGTGCCAGCAGCTTAATCGAGGGGGCTGCTAATGAAAAACTGTTTTTT
cdr3_aa: CASSLIEGAANEKLFF
clone_size: NA
d_call: TRBD1
j_call: TRBJ1-4
v_call: TRBV7-9

cdr3_nt: TGCAGCGTAGGTGGACAGGGATGGCAAGGTGGCTACACCTTC
cdr3_aa: CSVGGQGWQGGYTF
clone_size: NA
d_call: TRBD1
j_call: TRBJ1-2
v_call: TRBV29-1

cdr3_nt: TGTGCCAGCAGTTACTCGGGACAGGGGGGAGACACCATATATTTT
cdr3_aa: CASSYSGQGGDTIYF
clone_size: NA
d_call: TRBD1
j_call: TRBJ1-3
v_call: TRBV6-5

cdr3_nt: TGTGCCAGCAGCTTAGATAGGGGTTCTAATGAAAAACTGTTTTTT
cdr3_aa: CASSLDRGSNEKLFF
clone_size: once
d_call: NA
j_call: TRBJ1-4
v_call: TRBV11-2

cdr3_nt: TGTGCCAGCAGTGAAGAGGGGCGGATAACCTATGGCTACACCTTC
cdr3_aa: CASSEEGRITYGYTF
clone_size: NA
d_call: NA
j_call: TRBJ1-2
v_call: TRBV6-1

cdr3_nt: TGTGCCAGCAGCTTTTTTAGTAGCGGGGGGGCCCACGAGCAGTACTTC
cdr3_aa: CASSFFSSGGAHEQYF
clone_size: once
d_call: TRBD2
j_call: TRBJ2-7
v_call: TRBV7-6

cdr3_nt: TGTGCCAGCACCCGGGAAGGGCCGAACACTGAAGCTTTCTTT
cdr3_aa: CASTREGPNTEAFF
clone_size: NA
d_call: NA
j_call: TRBJ1-1
v_call: TRBV2

cdr3_nt: TGTGCCTGGAGTGTTTCCAGGGGGACCGGGGAGCTGTTTTTT
cdr3_aa: CAWSVSRGTGELFF
clone_size: NA
d_call: TRBD1
j_call: TRBJ2-2
v_call: TRBV30

cdr3_nt: TGCGCCAGCAGAGGACAAGATGGCTACACCTTC
cdr3_aa: CASRGQDGYTF
clone_size: few
d_call: NA
j_call: TRBJ1-2
v_call: TRBV4-1

cdr3_nt: TGTGCCAGCAGCCAAGGTAGCGGACTAGCGCGCTACGAGCAGTACTTC
cdr3_aa: CASSQGSGLARYEQYF
clone_size: NA
d_call: TRBD2
j_call: TRBJ2-7
v_call: TRBV3-1/TRBV3-2

cdr3_nt: TGTGCCATCAGCCAGGGGAACCAGCCCCAGCATTTT
cdr3_aa: CAISQGNQPQHF
clone_size: NA
d_call: NA
j_call: TRBJ1-5
v_call: TRBV10-3

cdr3_nt: TGTGCCAGCAGCTTCGGGACAGGGTTTTCCCATGAGCAGTTCTTC
cdr3_aa: CASSFGTGFSHEQFF
clone_size: NA
d_call: TRBD1
j_call: TRBJ2-1
v_call: TRBV5-6

cdr3_nt: TGTGCCAGCACCCACCCTGACTCGCGGGGGGGCAATGAGCAGTTCTTC
cdr3_aa: CASTHPDSRGGNEQFF
clone_size: NA
d_call: TRBD2
j_call: TRBJ2-1
v_call: TRBV13

cdr3_nt: TGTGCCAGCAGCCAAGGCGGTGAGCAGTTCTTC
cdr3_aa: CASSQGGEQFF
clone_size: once
d_call: NA
j_call: TRBJ2-1
v_call: TRBV3-1/TRBV3-2

cdr3_nt: TGTGCCAGCAGTAAGACAGGGGATGGTCCTGAAGCTTTCTTT
cdr3_aa: CASSKTGDGPEAFF
clone_size: NA
d_call: TRBD1
j_call: TRBJ1-1
v_call: TRBV6-5

cdr3_nt: TGTGCCGCTATGGGACAGCAAGAGACCCAGTACTTC
cdr3_aa: CAAMGQQETQYF
clone_size: NA
d_call: TRBD1
j_call: TRBJ2-5
v_call: TRBV6-6

cdr3_nt: TGCGCCAGCAGCCCGACAGGGGGCAACGCTGAAGCTTTCTTT
cdr3_aa: CASSPTGGNAEAFF
clone_size: NA
d_call: TRBD1
j_call: TRBJ1-1
v_call: TRBV5-1

cdr3_nt: TGCGCCAGCAGCCCGACTATGGGACAGGGGCCTGAGACCCAGTACTTC
cdr3_aa: CASSPTMGQGPETQYF
clone_size: NA
d_call: TRBD1
j_call: TRBJ2-5
v_call: TRBV5-1

cdr3_nt: TGTGCCAGCAAATTGAGGGTCTGGGACTATGGCTACACCTTC
cdr3_aa: CASKLRVWDYGYTF
clone_size: NA
d_call: NA
j_call: TRBJ1-2
v_call: TRBV5-6

cdr3_nt: TGTGCCAGCAGCCAATTGGCTGCAACTAATGAAAAACTGTTTTTT
cdr3_aa: CASSQLAATNEKLFF
clone_size: few
d_call: NA
j_call: TRBJ1-4
v_call: TRBV14

cdr3_nt: TGTGCCAGCAGCCAAGAAAGACGGGACTTCCGTTTTGAGGAGCAGTACTTC
cdr3_aa: CASSQERRDFRFEEQYF
clone_size: NA
d_call: NA
j_call: TRBJ2-7
v_call: TRBV14

cdr3_nt: TGTGCCAGCAACAGTAACCCAGGGGGCACTGAAGCTTTCTTT
cdr3_aa: CASNSNPGGTEAFF
clone_size: NA
d_call: TRBD1
j_call: TRBJ1-1
v_call: TRBV9

cdr3_nt: TGTGCCAGCAGCGCGAGTGGAAACACCATATATTTT
cdr3_aa: CASSASGNTIYF
clone_size: NA
d_call: NA
j_call: TRBJ1-3
v_call: TRBV7-9

cdr3_nt: TGTGCCAGCAGTTACTCAGGGAGCCTCCAAGAGACCCAGTACTTC
cdr3_aa: CASSYSGSLQETQYF
clone_size: NA
d_call: NA
j_call: TRBJ2-5
v_call: TRBV6-5

cdr3_nt: TGTGCCAGCAGCCCTGGACAGGCGCCTGAAAAACTGTTTTTT
cdr3_aa: CASSPGQAPEKLFF
clone_size: few
d_call: TRBD1
j_call: TRBJ1-4
v_call: TRBV2

cdr3_nt: TGCAGCGTTGGGATACAGCGCAAGGGGAATGAGCAGTTCTTC
cdr3_aa: CSVGIQRKGNEQFF
clone_size: NA
d_call: NA
j_call: TRBJ2-1
v_call: TRBV29-1

cdr3_nt: TGTGCCAGCCTACAGGGCACCTATAATTCACCCCTCCACTTT
cdr3_aa: CASLQGTYNSPLHF
clone_size: NA
d_call: NA
j_call: TRBJ1-6
v_call: TRBV2

cdr3_nt: TGTGCCAGCAGCTTCGACAGGCAAGAGACCCAGTACTTC
cdr3_aa: CASSFDRQETQYF
clone_size: few
d_call: NA
j_call: TRBJ2-5
v_call: TRBV7-8

cdr3_nt: TGCGCCAGCAGCGCCCTACAGGGGGCCTACGAGCAGTACTTC
cdr3_aa: CASSALQGAYEQYF
clone_size: NA
d_call: TRBD1
j_call: TRBJ2-7
v_call: TRBV5-1

cdr3_nt: TGCGCCAGCAGTCATAGGACAGGCCATTCTAACTATGGCTACACCTTC
cdr3_aa: CASSHRTGHSNYGYTF
clone_size: NA
d_call: TRBD1
j_call: TRBJ1-2
v_call: TRBV23-1

cdr3_nt: TGTGCCAGCAGCCCCACTAGCGGGGGGGGAGAGACCCAGTACTTC
cdr3_aa: CASSPTSGGGETQYF
clone_size: NA
d_call: TRBD2
j_call: TRBJ2-5
v_call: TRBV7-2

cdr3_nt: TGCGCCAGCAGCCAAGGGGACTCTCCTAGCTATGGCTACACCTTC
cdr3_aa: CASSQGDSPSYGYTF
clone_size: NA
d_call: NA
j_call: TRBJ1-2
v_call: TRBV4-1

cdr3_nt: TGCGCCAGCAGCCAAGTGACAGGGGGGGAATATGGCTACACCTTC
cdr3_aa: CASSQVTGGEYGYTF
clone_size: once
d_call: TRBD1
j_call: TRBJ1-2
v_call: TRBV4-1

cdr3_nt: TGTGCCAGCAGCTTAGGACGGGGAGACATGAACACTGAAGCTTTCTTT
cdr3_aa: CASSLGRGDMNTEAFF
clone_size: NA
d_call: NA
j_call: TRBJ1-1
v_call: TRBV13

cdr3_nt: TGCGCCAGCAGCGCCCTACTTGGACAGGGAGTAGAAGGCTACACCTTC
cdr3_aa: CASSALLGQGVEGYTF
clone_size: NA
d_call: TRBD1
j_call: TRBJ1-2
v_call: TRBV5-1

cdr3_nt: TGTGCCGTATACGGACAGGGTAAGGATGAGGACTATGGCTACACCTTC
cdr3_aa: CAVYGQGKDEDYGYTF
clone_size: NA
d_call: TRBD1
j_call: TRBJ1-2
v_call: TRBV10-3

cdr3_nt: TGTGCCAGCAGCCCTACAGGGGGCGCCGGGGAGCTGTTTTTT
cdr3_aa: CASSPTGGAGELFF
clone_size: NA
d_call: TRBD1
j_call: TRBJ2-2
v_call: TRBV28

cdr3_nt: TGTGCCAGCAGTGCGGGGAGCGGACACATTCAGTACTTC
cdr3_aa: CASSAGSGHIQYF
clone_size: NA
d_call: NA
j_call: TRBJ2-4
v_call: TRBV25-1

cdr3_nt: TGTGCCACCAGTGATTTGTCTAGCGGGGCGCCGGGAGGAGATACGCAGTATTTT
cdr3_aa: CATSDLSSGAPGGDTQYF
clone_size: NA
d_call: TRBD2
j_call: TRBJ2-3
v_call: TRBV24-1

cdr3_nt: TGTGCCAGCAGCCCTCAGGACAGGGCCCCAAGAGGATACACCATATATTTT
cdr3_aa: CASSPQDRAPRGYTIYF
clone_size: NA
d_call: TRBD1
j_call: TRBJ1-3
v_call: TRBV14

cdr3_nt: TGTGCCAGCAGCTTAGAGGGGGGGCTCGGGACCCAGTACTTC
cdr3_aa: CASSLEGGLGTQYF
clone_size: NA
d_call: NA
j_call: TRBJ2-5
v_call: TRBV5-6

cdr3_nt: TGTGCCAGTAGCCCCGGGGCAGATACGCAGTATTTT
cdr3_aa: CASSPGADTQYF
clone_size: once
d_call: NA
j_call: TRBJ2-3
v_call: TRBV19

cdr3_nt: TGTGCCTGGAGGGAAGACAGGGCCCAATCTGTCGCTTTCTTT
cdr3_aa: CAWREDRAQSVAFF
clone_size: NA
d_call: TRBD1
j_call: TRBJ1-1
v_call: TRBV30

cdr3_nt: TGTGCCAGCAGCGTGCAGGGCACAGAGGCCGGGGAGCTGTTTTTT
cdr3_aa: CASSVQGTEAGELFF
clone_size: NA
d_call: NA
j_call: TRBJ2-2
v_call: TRBV5-6

cdr3_nt: TGTGCCAGTTCATCGGTCGGAACTAATGAAAAACTGTTTTTT
cdr3_aa: CASSSVGTNEKLFF
clone_size: NA
d_call: NA
j_call: TRBJ1-4
v_call: TRBV19

cdr3_nt: TGTGCCAGCAGCCCCAACGGGGGGACAGGGATTGAAGCTTTCTTT
cdr3_aa: CASSPNGGTGIEAFF
clone_size: NA
d_call: TRBD1
j_call: TRBJ1-1
v_call: TRBV7-2

cdr3_nt: TGTGCCAGCAGCTTGGGGACAGGGAACACTGAAGCTTTCTTT
cdr3_aa: CASSLGTGNTEAFF
clone_size: NA
d_call: TRBD1
j_call: TRBJ1-1
v_call: TRBV5-6

cdr3_nt: TGTGCCAGCGGGTACAGGGGGCAGGCCAATGAGCAGTTCTTC
cdr3_aa: CASGYRGQANEQFF
clone_size: NA
d_call: TRBD1
j_call: TRBJ2-1
v_call: TRBV7-9

cdr3_nt: TGCAGCGTTGGACAGGGGGACTATGGCTACACCTTC
cdr3_aa: CSVGQGDYGYTF
clone_size: few
d_call: TRBD1
j_call: TRBJ1-2
v_call: TRBV29-1

cdr3_nt: TGTGCCAGCAGTTTATGGGGGGGGCCCTACTCTGGAAACACCATATATTTT
cdr3_aa: CASSLWGGPYSGNTIYF
clone_size: NA
d_call: NA
j_call: TRBJ1-3
v_call: TRBV27